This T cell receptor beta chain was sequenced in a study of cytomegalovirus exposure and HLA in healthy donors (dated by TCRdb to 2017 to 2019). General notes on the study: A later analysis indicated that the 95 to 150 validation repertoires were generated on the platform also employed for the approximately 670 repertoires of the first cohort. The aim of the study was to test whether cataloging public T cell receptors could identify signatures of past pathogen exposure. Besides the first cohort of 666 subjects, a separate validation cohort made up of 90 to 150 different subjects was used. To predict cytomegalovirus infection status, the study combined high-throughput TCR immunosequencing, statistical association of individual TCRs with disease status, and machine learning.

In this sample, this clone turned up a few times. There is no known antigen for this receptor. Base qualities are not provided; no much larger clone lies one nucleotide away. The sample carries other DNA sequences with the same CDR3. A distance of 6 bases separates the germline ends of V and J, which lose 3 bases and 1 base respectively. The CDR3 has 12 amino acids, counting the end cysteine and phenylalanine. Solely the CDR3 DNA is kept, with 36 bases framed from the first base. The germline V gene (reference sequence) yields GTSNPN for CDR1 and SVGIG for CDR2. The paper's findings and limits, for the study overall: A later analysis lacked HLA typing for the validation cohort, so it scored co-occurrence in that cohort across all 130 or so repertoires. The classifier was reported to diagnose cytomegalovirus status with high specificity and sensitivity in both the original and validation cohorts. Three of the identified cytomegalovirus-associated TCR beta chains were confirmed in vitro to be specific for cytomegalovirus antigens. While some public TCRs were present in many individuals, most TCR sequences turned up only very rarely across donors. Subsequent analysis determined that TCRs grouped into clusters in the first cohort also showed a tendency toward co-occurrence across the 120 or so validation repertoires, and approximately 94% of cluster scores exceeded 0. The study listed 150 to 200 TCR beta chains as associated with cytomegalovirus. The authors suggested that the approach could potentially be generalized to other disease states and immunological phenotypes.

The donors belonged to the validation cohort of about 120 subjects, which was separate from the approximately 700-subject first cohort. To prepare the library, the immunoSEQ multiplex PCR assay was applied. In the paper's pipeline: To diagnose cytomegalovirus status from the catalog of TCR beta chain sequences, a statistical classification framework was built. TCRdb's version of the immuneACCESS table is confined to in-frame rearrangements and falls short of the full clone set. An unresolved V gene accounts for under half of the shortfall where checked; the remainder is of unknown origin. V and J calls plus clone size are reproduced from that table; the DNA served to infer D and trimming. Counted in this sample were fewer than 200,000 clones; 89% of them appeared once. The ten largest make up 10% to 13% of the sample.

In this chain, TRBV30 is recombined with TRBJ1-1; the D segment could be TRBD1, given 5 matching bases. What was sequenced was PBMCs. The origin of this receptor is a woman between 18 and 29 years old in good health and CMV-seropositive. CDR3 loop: CAWSRENTEAFF. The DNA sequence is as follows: TGTGCCTGGAGCAGGGAGAACACTGAAGCTTTCTTT.